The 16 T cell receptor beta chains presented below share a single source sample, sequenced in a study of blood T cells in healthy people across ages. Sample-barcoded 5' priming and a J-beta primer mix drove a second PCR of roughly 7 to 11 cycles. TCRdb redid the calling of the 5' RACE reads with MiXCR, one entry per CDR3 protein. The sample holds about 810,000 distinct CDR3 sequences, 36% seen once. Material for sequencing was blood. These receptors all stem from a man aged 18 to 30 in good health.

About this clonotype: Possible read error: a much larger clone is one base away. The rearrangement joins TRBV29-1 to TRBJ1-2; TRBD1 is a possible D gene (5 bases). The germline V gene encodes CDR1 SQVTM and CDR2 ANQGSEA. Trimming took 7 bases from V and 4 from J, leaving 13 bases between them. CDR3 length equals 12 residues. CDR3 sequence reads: CSAGGGSYGYTF. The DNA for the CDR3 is TGCAGCGCTGGGGGGGGAAGCTATGGCTACACCTTC.

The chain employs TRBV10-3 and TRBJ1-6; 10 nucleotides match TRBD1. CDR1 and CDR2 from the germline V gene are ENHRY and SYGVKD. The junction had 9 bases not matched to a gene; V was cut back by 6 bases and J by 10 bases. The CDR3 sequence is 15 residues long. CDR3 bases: TGTGCCATCAGCAAAGGGGACAGGGGCGGCTCACCCCTCCACTTT. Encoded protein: CAISKGDRGGSPLHF.

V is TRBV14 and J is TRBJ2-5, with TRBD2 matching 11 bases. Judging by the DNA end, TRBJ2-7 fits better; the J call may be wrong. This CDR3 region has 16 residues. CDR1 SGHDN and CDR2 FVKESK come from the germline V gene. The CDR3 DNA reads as TGTGCCAGCAGCCAAGATCGTGGGACTAGCGGCTACGAGCAGTACTTC. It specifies CASSQDRGTSGYEQYF.

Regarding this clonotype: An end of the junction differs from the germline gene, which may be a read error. This CDR3 is CVSSLAGGAFNEQYF. CDR3 DNA sequence: TGTGTCAGCAGCCTCGCAGGGGGCGCTTTTAACGAGCAGTACTTC. This chain links TRBV7-3 with TRBJ2-7, with 8 bases that match TRBD1. Germline CDR1 is SGHTA and CDR2 is FQGTGA. The CDR3 consists of 15 residues.

As DNA, the CDR3 is TGCAGTGCTAACGCGGCAGAAGAAGCCAAAAACATTCAGTACTTC. Translating it yields CSANAAEEAKNIQYF. J is TRBJ2-4 and V is TRBV20-1; D remains unclear. Deletions cut 4 bases from V and 0 bases from J, with 13 bases between. The CDR3 is 15 amino acids. Germline CDR1 reads DFQATT; CDR2 reads SNEGSKA (reference sequence).

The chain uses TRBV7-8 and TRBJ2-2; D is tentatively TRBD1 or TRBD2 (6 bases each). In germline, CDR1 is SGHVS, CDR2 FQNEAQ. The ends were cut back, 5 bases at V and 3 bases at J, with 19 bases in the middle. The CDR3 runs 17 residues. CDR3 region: CASSERLGGADTGELFF. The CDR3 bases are TGTGCCAGCAGCGAACGGCTGGGGGGCGCGGACACCGGGGAGCTGTTTTTT.

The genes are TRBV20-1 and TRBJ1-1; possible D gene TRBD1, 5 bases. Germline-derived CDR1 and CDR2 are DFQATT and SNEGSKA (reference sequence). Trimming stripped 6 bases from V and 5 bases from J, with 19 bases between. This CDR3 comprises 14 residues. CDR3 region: CSAMAGSWETEAFF. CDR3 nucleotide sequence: TGCAGTGCCATGGCAGGGTCTTGGGAAACTGAAGCTTTCTTT.

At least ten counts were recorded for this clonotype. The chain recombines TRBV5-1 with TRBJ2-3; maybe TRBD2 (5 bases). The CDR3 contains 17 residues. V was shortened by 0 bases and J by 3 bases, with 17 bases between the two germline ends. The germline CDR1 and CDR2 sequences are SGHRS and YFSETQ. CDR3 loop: CASSLAAARTGTDTQYF. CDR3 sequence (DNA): TGCGCCAGCAGCTTGGCCGCGGCCCGGACTGGTACAGATACGCAGTATTTT. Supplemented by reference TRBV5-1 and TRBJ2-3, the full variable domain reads KAGVTQTPRYLIKTRGQQVTLSCSPISGHRSVSWYQQTPGQGLQFLFEYFSETQRNKGNFPGRFSGRQFSNSRSEMNVSTLELGDSALYLCASSLAAARTGTDTQYFGPGTRLTVL.

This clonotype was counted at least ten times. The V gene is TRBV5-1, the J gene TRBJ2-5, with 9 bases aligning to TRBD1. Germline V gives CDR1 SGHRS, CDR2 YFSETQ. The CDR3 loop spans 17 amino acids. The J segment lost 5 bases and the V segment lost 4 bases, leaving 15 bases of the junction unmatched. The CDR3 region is CASSAKGAGQGVETQYF. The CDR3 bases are TGCGCCAGCAGCGCGAAAGGAGCGGGACAGGGAGTGGAGACCCAGTACTTC.

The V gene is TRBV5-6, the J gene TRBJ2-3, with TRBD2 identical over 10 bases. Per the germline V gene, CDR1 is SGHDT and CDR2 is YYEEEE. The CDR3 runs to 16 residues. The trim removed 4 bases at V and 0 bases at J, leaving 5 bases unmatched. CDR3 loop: CASSAVGLASTDTQYF. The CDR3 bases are TGTGCCAGCAGCGCCGTGGGACTAGCGAGCACAGATACGCAGTATTTT. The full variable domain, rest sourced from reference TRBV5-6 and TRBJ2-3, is DAGVTQSPTHLIKTRGQQVTLRCSPKSGHDTVSWYQQALGQGPQFIFQYYEEEERQRGNFPDRFSGHQFPNYSSELNVNALLLGDSALYLCASSAVGLASTDTQYFGPGTRLTVL.

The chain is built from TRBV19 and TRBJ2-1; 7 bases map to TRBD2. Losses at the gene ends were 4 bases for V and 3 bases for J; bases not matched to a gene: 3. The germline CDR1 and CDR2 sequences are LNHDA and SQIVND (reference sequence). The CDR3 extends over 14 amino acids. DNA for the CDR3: TGTGCCAGTAGTAGGGGGGGGAACTACAATGAGCAGTTCTTC. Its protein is CASSRGGNYNEQFF.

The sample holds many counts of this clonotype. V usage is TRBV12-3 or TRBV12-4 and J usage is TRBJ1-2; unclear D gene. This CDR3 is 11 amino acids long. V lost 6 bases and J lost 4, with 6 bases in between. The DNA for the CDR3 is TGTGCCAGCAGCCCCACCTATGGCTACACCTTC. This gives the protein CASSPTYGYTF.

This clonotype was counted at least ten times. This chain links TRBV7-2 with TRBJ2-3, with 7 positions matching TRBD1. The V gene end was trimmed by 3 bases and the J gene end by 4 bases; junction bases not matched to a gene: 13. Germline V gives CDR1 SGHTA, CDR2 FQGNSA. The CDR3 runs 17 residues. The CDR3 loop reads CASSFKQGLIRADTQYF. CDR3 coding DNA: TGTGCCAGCAGCTTCAAACAGGGGTTGATTCGTGCAGATACGCAGTATTTT.

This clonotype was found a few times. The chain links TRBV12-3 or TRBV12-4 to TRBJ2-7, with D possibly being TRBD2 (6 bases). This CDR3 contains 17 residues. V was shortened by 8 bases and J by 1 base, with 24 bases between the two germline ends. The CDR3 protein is CASGLRLGGRESYEQYF. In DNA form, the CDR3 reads TGTGCCAGCGGACTACGCCTTGGGGGTAGGGAATCCTACGAGCAGTACTTC.

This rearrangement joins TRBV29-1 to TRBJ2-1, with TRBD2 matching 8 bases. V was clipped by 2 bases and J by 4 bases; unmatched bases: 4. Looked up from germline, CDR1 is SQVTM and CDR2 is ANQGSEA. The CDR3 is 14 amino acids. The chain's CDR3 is CSVEMAGGYNEQFF. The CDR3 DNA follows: TGCAGCGTTGAAATGGCGGGGGGTTACAATGAGCAGTTCTTC.

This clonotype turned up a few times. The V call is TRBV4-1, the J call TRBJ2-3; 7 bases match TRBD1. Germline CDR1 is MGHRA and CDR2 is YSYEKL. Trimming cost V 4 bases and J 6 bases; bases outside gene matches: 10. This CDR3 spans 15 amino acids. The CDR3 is CASSRQGREGDTQYF. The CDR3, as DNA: TGCGCCAGCAGCCGACAGGGTCGTGAGGGGGATACGCAGTATTTT.